This entry is about one TCR beta chain. The antigen is undetermined. The data are from a study of T cell responses to AZD1222 COVID-19 vaccine. Findings and limits, study-wide: Spike-specific TCR breadth rose after two AZD1222 doses, and depth rose as well. Repertoire sampling occurred only after the peak T cell response. Clonal diversity was possibly underestimated, and white British individuals and females predominated among donors. Seropositive AZD1222 recipients at baseline numbered only five or six.

Germline CDR1 and CDR2: GTSNPN and SVGIG (reference sequence). With 4 bases removed from V and 0 bases from J, the gap between germline ends came to 10 bases. This CDR3 region has 14 residues. Measured with immunoSEQ multiplex PCR; TCRdb has only the in-frame clones, and not every one. The data hold some 200,000 clones, with around 93% observed a single time. The sequencing used peripheral blood, collected on day 0 of MenACWY control vaccination. This TCR was recovered from an adult in good health. The rearrangement uses TRBV30 and TRBJ1-5; D ambiguous. The CDR3 region has the DNA TGTGCCTGGACCACAGTTTTTAGCAATCAGCCCCAGCATTTT. Residues: CAWTTVFSNQPQHF.